This T cell receptor (beta chain) appears in the sequencing data of a study of blood T cell repertoires in COVID-19. Study at large: The United States, Italy and Spain were the sources of the acute and convalescent COVID-19 samples.

Clones were sequenced by immunoSEQ multiplex PCR, and TCRdb holds only the in-frame ones, with some missing. The sample carries about 160,000 clones, 79% recorded once. CDR1 and CDR2 (germline): SGHDN, FVKESK. Trimming shortened V by 2 bases and J by 4 bases, and 11 bases separated the two germline ends. This CDR3 has 15 residues. The specimen sequenced was peripheral blood. The TCR comes from a woman aged 60-75 years with COVID-19, enrolled during active disease. This chain joins TRBV14 and TRBJ1-4, with D uncertain. CDR3 sequence reads: CASSQQVLGNEKLFF. The CDR3 bases are TGTGCCAGCAGCCAACAGGTGCTGGGTAATGAAAAACTGTTTTTT.